The entry that follows covers one T cell receptor (beta chain) sequence. These data come from a study of blood T cell repertoires in COVID-19. V shed 0 bases and J shed 0 bases, with 18 bases lying between them. This CDR3 contains 19 residues. CDR1 MNHNS and CDR2 SASEGT come from the germline V gene. Profiling relied on immunoSEQ multiplex PCR, and the TCRdb table lists in-frame clones only, not all of them. The sample records around 84,000 clones, around 84% being singletons. The gene calls are TRBV6-1 and TRBJ1-5; no reliable D call. Sequencing was carried out using peripheral blood. The origin of this receptor is an elderly man with active or convalescent COVID-19. This CDR3 is CASSEADWIEHYSNQPQHF. CDR3 DNA: TGTGCCAGCAGTGAAGCGGATTGGATAGAACACTATAGCAATCAGCCCCAGCATTTT.